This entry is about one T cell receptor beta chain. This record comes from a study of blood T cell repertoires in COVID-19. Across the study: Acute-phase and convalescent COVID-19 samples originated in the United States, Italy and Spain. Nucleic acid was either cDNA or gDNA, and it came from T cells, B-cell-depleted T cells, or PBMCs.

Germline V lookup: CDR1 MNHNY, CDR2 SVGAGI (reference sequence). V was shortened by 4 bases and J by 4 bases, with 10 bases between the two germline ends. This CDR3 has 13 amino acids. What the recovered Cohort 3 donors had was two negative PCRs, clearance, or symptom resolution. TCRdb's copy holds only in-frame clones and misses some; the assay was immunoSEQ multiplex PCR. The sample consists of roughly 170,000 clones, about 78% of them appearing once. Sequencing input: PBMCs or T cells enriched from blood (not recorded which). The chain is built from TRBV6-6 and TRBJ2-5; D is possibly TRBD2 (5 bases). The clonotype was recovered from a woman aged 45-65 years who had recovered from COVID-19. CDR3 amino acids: CASSLRERETQYF. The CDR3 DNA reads TGTGCCAGCAGTTTGAGGGAGAGAGAGACCCAGTACTTC.